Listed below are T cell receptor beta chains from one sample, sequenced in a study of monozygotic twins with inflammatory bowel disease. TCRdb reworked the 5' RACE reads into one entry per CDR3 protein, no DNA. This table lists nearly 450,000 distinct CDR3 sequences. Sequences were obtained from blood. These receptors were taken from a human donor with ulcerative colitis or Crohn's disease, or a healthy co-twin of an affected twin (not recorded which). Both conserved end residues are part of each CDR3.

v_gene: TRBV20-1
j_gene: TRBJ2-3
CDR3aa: CSAFNSRIDTQYF

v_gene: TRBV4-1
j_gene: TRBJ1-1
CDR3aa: CASSQVGSGTEAFF

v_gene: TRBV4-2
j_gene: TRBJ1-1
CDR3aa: CASSQVQDEAFF

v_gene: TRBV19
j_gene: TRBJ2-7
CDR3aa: CASSSPGANAGYEQYF

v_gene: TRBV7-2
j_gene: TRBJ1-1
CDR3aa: CASSLFMLAGAGTEAFF

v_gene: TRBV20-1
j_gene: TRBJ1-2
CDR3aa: CSATSARASGRGYTF

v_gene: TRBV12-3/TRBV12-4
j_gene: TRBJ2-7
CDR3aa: CASQKVVHEQYF

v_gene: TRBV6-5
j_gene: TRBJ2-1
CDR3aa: CASTSRDNEQFF

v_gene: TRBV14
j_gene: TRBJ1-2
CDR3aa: CASSPARKNYGYTF

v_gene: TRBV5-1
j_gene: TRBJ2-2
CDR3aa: CASNLGTNTGELFF

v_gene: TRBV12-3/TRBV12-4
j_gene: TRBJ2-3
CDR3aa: CASSLTSGGPLSQYF

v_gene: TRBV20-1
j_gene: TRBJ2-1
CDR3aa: CSAPRHVRGNEQFF

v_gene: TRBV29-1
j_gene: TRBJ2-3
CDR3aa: CSVGGTASTDTQYF

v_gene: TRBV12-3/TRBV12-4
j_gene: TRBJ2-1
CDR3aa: CASSQGLAGAEQFF

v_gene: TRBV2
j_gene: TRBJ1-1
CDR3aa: CASRKSMNTEAFF